These T cell receptor beta chains were read from a single sample in a study of post-analysis software for immune sequencing data. Using its own MiXCR run on the PCR reads, TCRdb lists one record per CDR3 protein. The table lists hundreds of thousands of distinct CDR3 sequences, roughly 30% of them singletons. The specimen sequenced was blood. These TCRs come from a girl aged 10-17 years with multiple sclerosis. Each CDR3 is given without its conserved first and last residue.

v_call	j_call	cdr3_aa
TRBV29-1	TRBJ1-1	SVWRGGLSTEAF
TRBV7-9	TRBJ1-2	ASSPPLSAANYGYT
TRBV29-1	TRBJ2-1	SVIHFGTGVGNEQF
TRBV20-1	TRBJ2-1	SARDGFSGIYNEQF
TRBV18	TRBJ1-5	ASSPTESNQPQH
TRBV12-3/TRBV12-4	TRBJ2-1	TSCRRDPVGDEQF
TRBV28	TRBJ2-1	ASHSFPRDEQF
TRBV9	TRBJ1-6	ASSGGQGNNSPLH
TRBV20-1	-	SARVATGAETQY
TRBV5-1	-	ASSFIGHEQY
TRBV18	TRBJ1-1	ASSIDRSGRAF
TRBV7-9	-	ASSKGGENEQY
TRBV29-1	TRBJ2-2	SAGGRGAANTGELF
TRBV28	TRBJ2-7	ASRDPDRAYEQY
TRBV27	TRBJ2-7	ASSLGLPGRRIYEQY
TRBV6-1	TRBJ2-7	ASTPARTPYEQY
TRBV28	TRBJ2-5	ASSSIPRGQLINETQY
TRBV10-3	TRBJ2-5	AISDGFTETQY
TRBV12-3/TRBV12-4	TRBJ2-5	ASSPWTSGGEETQY
TRBV15	TRBJ2-2	ATSTVLAGELF
TRBV7-2	TRBJ2-3	ASSFSGKSDTQY
TRBV20-1	TRBJ2-1	SVSYIAGGLEQF
TRBV5-1	TRBJ2-3	ASSWTTGDADTQY
TRBV20-1	TRBJ1-5	SARGVSNQPQH
TRBV9	TRBJ2-2	ASSAGTSGNTGELF
TRBV5-1	TRBJ2-1	ASSPHEPAYNEQF
TRBV20-1	TRBJ1-2	SASPGQGAAYGYT
TRBV29-1	TRBJ2-5	SAKKDRQETQY